Following are 26 T cell receptor beta chains from one sample sequenced in a study of T cells expressing NK-cell markers. Reanalyzing the 5' RACE reads, TCRdb keeps one entry per CDR3 protein, without DNA. Found here are about 550,000 distinct CDR3 sequences; the top ten clones hold 3.5% to 4.5%. The sequenced material came from blood T cells: a sorted CD56 or NKG2C T cell subset, CD4+ or CD8+ T cells, or bulk PBMC T cells (not recorded which). All receptors derive from a man aged 18 to 30 in good health.

This chain uses TRBV10-2 with TRBJ1-1; TCRdb's D gene call, TRBD1, goes unchecked for lack of DNA. Germline CDR1 and CDR2: WSHSY and SAAADI. The CDR3 sequence is 15 residues long. The CDR3 loop is CASSEGRGRDTEAFF.

The chain couples TRBV29-1 to TRBJ2-7; with no DNA, the TCRdb D assignment of TRBD2 cannot be verified. The length of the CDR3 is 13 residues. The germline V gene encodes CDR1 SQVTM and CDR2 ANQGSEA. The CDR3 protein is CSVPSGAGYEQYF.

The chain couples TRBV5-1 to TRBJ1-2. Germline V CDR1 and CDR2: SGHRS, YFSETQ. This CDR3 comprises 16 residues. The CDR3 reads CASSPKPERLSYGYTF.

The V gene is TRBV3-1, the J gene TRBJ2-1; TCRdb's D call, TRBD1, is unchecked because there is no DNA. There are 16 residues in the CDR3. Per the germline V gene, CDR1 is LGHDT and CDR2 is YNNKEL (reference sequence). CDR3 sequence: CASSQEGPGSNNEQFF.

The chain uses TRBV27 and TRBJ2-1; the D gene TCRdb calls, TRBD1, cannot be checked with no DNA. The CDR3 covers 11 residues. Germline-derived CDR1 and CDR2 are MNHEY and SMNVEV (reference sequence). The CDR3 protein is CASRHRVQQFF.

The genes are TRBV4-2 and TRBJ2-5; TCRdb calls TRBD2, which cannot be checked without DNA. This CDR3 contains 12 residues. The V gene's germline CDR1 is LGHNA and CDR2 YNFKEQ. This CDR3 is CASSSGEGPQYF.

The V and J genes are TRBV29-1 and TRBJ1-2. Germline CDR1 SQVTM, CDR2 ANQGSEA. CDR3 size: 15 residues. The CDR3 loop is CSVEDQRDINYGYTF.

This chain uses TRBV25-1 with TRBJ1-2; TCRdb selects TRBD1, and the lack of DNA leaves this call unchecked. The CDR3 covers 13 residues. Germline-derived CDR1 and CDR2 are MGHDK and SYGVNS. The CDR3 here is CASSETGGWGYTF.

The genes are TRBV12-3 or TRBV12-4 and TRBJ1-1; there is no DNA to check the TCRdb D call of TRBD1. This CDR3 has 14 amino acids. The chain's CDR3 is CASSLPRQGLMAFF.

This chain joins TRBV7-6 and TRBJ2-3; TCRdb picks TRBD2, but there is no DNA to check that call. CDR3 size: 17 residues. Germline assignment: CDR1 SGHVS and CDR2 FNYEAQ. CDR3 loop: CASSPGWAGVETDTQYF.

The rearrangement uses TRBV4-3 and TRBJ2-7; with no DNA, the TCRdb D assignment of TRBD1 cannot be verified. Germline V CDR1 and CDR2: LGHNA, YSLEER. The CDR3 sequence is 16 residues long. The CDR3 region is CASSRSPGDSWYEQYF.

V gene TRBV20-1 combines with J gene TRBJ2-7; the D call of TRBD2 rests on TCRdb alone, since no DNA is present to check it. The CDR3 totals 15 residues. The germline gives CDR1 DFQATT, CDR2 SNEGSKA (reference sequence). The CDR3 region is CSARPTSGTDYEQYF.

The chain combines TRBV5-6 with TRBJ2-2. From germline, CDR1 is SGHDT and CDR2 YYEEEE. The CDR3 totals 16 residues. The chain's CDR3 is CASSLDRESSTGELFF.

This chain joins TRBV7-2 and TRBJ1-2; TCRdb outputs TRBD1, but without DNA this stays unchecked. Germline CDR1 reads SGHTA; CDR2 reads FQGNSA. The CDR3 length is 14 residues. CDR3 protein: CASSPHRDGNGYTF.

This chain links TRBV29-1 with TRBJ2-1. The CDR3 covers 12 residues. Germline CDR1 reads SQVTM; CDR2 reads ANQGSEA. The CDR3 protein is CSVEDGGYEQFF.

The rearrangement links TRBV6-5 to TRBJ2-5; the D call from TCRdb, TRBD1, cannot be confirmed without DNA. The CDR3 length is 16 residues. CDR1 and CDR2 from the germline V gene are MNHEY and SVGAGI. CDR3 residues: CASSYSSQGVKQTQYF.

V and J are TRBV7-9 and TRBJ2-7; TCRdb outputs TRBD2, but without DNA this stays unchecked. CDR3 size: 16 residues. Germline lookup yields CDR1 SEHNR and CDR2 FQNEAQ (reference sequence). The CDR3 loop reads CASSLVSGSPNLEQYF.

This sequence joins TRBV12-3 or TRBV12-4 and TRBJ2-5; lacking DNA, the TRBD1 call made by TCRdb goes unchecked. CDR3 length: 17 residues. The CDR3 here is CASSPGTGESVWETQYF.

This chain connects TRBV12-3 or TRBV12-4 to TRBJ1-6. The CDR3 has 14 residues. CDR3 residues: CASSFGGDDSPLHF.

V gene TRBV7-6 combines with J gene TRBJ2-2. The CDR3 sequence is 16 residues long. Looked up from germline, CDR1 is SGHVS and CDR2 is FNYEAQ. The CDR3 sequence: CASSLAGQTYTGELFF.

The chain joins TRBV12-3 or TRBV12-4 to TRBJ1-4; TCRdb selects TRBD1, and the lack of DNA leaves this call unchecked. This CDR3 contains 14 residues. The CDR3 here is CASTPIGGHEKLFF.

The CDR3 protein is CASSYSRRTANTEAFF. The chain joins TRBV6-5 to TRBJ1-1; the TCRdb call, TRBD1, lacks DNA for checking. The CDR3 length is 16 residues. Germline assignment: CDR1 MNHEY and CDR2 SVGAGI.

The rearrangement uses TRBV24-1 and TRBJ2-2; the D gene TCRdb calls, TRBD1, cannot be checked with no DNA. CDR1 and CDR2 (germline): KGHDR, SFDVKD. CDR3 size: 16 residues. CDR3 residues: CATSRAGGSNTGELFF.

The chain has TRBV10-2 and TRBJ1-2; TCRdb calls TRBD1, which cannot be checked without DNA. The CDR3 is made up of 16 amino acids. CDR1 is WSHSY and CDR2 is SAAADI in the germline V gene. The CDR3 reads CASSEVGGAQDYGYTF.

V gene TRBV27 combines with J gene TRBJ2-1; TCRdb's assignment of TRBD2 cannot be checked, as there is no DNA. The CDR3 runs to 13 residues. The V gene's germline CDR1 is MNHEY and CDR2 SMNVEV (reference sequence). The CDR3 reads CASSLLGRNEQFF.

The chain carries TRBV20-1 and TRBJ2-1; checking the TCRdb D call of TRBD1 is not possible without DNA. The germline V gene has CDR1 DFQATT and CDR2 SNEGSKA (reference sequence). CDR3 length equals 15 residues. CDR3 sequence reads: CSAPERGTGLNEQFF.